This T cell receptor (beta chain) derives from a study of control samples from healthy donors and cancer patients. Only in-frame clones appear in the TCRdb table, and some are missing; sequencing was by immunoSEQ multiplex PCR. The profile shows around 76,000 clones, 90% to 95% of them singletons. There are 12 residues in the CDR3. Per germline, CDR1 KGHDR and CDR2 SFDVKD. J was trimmed by 11 bases and V by 3 bases; bases with no gene match: 4. The receptor's source is a woman between 40 and 50 years old in good health. The sample taken for sequencing was blood. The chain links TRBV24-1 to TRBJ1-1, with 8 bases aligning to TRBD1. The CDR3 DNA reads as TGTGCCACCAGTGATCCGACAGGGGAGGCTTTCTTT. As protein: CATSDPTGEAFF.